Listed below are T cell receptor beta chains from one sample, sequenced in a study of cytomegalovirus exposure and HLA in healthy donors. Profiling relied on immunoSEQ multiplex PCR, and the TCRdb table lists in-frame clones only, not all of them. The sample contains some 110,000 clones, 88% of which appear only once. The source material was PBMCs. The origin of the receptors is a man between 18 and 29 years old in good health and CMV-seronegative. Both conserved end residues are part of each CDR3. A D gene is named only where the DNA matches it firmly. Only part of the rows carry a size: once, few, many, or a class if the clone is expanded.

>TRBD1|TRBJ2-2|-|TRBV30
CAWRGQGDTGELFF
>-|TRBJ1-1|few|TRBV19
CASSLRGGTEAFF
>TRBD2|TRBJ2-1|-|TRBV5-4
CASSQGLAGGQGEQFF
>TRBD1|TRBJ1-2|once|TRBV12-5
CASGKSGTGVRAAPYGYTF
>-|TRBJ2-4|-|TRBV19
CASSGTETRTKNIQYF
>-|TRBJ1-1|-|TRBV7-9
CASSLRLGGGTEAFF
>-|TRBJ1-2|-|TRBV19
CARPPGGQGGYTF
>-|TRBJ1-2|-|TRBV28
CASSPPGSNYGYTF
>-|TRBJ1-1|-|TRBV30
CAWNSRWGDVTEAFF
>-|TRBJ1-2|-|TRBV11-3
CASSSPDRLDGYTF
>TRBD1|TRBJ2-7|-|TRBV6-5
CATHPRGRINVEQYF
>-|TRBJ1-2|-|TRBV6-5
CASSSFYAPNYSYTF
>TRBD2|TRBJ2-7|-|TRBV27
CASSLAGGIGEQYF
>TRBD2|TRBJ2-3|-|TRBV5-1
CASSGAGGERDTQYF
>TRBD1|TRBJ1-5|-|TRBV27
CASSPGTEGNQPQHF
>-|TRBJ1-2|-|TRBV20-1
CSAQRQAHTF
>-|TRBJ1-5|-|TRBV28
CASSLSPRHSNQPQHF
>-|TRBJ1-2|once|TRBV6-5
CASSYSGTFLNYGYTF
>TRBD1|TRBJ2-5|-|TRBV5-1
CASSRAGTGLETQYF
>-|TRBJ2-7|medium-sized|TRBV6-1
CASSDDSPYEQYF
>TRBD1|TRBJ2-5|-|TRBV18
CASSLRQGQGTQYF
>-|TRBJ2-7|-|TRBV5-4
CASSLGILPYEQYF
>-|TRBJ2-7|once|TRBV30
CAWFGRDSPYEQYF
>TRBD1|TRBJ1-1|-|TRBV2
CASLIQGALDAEAFF
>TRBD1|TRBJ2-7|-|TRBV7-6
CASSLGTGFVHEQYF
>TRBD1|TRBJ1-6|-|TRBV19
CASSTRQGQGLRVNSPLHF
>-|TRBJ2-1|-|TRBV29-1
CSAITYEQFF
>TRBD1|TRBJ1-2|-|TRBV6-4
CASSDSGTGSGGYTF
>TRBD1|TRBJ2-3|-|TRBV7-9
CASSLGGQGSADTQYF
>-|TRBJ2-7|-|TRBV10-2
CASRARGYEQYF
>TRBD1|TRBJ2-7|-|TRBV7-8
CASNSGQGASYEQYF
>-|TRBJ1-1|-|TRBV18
CASSPPQGNTEAFF
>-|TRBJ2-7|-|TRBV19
CASSPGAGYEQYF
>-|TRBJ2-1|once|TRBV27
CASSLWRGEQFF
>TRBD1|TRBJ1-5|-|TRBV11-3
CASSQSPRQGAAGQPQHF
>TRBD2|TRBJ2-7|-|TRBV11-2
CASRVLAGRTYEQYF
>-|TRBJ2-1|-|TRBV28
CASSLKPLEYPPNEQFF
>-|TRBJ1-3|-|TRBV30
CAWTKTGNTIYF
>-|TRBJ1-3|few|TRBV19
CASSQGSGNTIYF
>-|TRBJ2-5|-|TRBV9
CASSVGTSRETQYF
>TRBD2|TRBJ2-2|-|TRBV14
CASSRRLAGGPNTGELFF
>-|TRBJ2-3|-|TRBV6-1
CASSEMGGTDTQYF
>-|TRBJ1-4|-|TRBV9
CASSLDGSNEKLFF
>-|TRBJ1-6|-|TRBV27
CASSSRTELSWYSPLHF
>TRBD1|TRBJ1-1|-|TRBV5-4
CASSPRQGETEAFF
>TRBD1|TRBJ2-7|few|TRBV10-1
CASSEPGQGFYEQYF
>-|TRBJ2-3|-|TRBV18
CASSPSGRSTDTQYF
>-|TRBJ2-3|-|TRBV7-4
CASSRWRVNSTDTQYF
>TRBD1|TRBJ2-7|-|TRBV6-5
CASIRSGGFHEQYF
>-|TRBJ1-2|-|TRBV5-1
CASSLDSMAYGYTF